This entry lists 15 T cell receptor beta chains sequenced from one sample in a study of shared clonotypes between healthy human individuals. Cells designated naive CD8 were CD45RO-negative and were positively selected for CCR7, with terminally differentiated effector memory CD45RA+ cells excluded. Repertoires were generated with immunoSEQ multiplex PCR, while TCRdb's copy carries only in-frame clones and drops some. The sample holds 2 million to 2.5 million clones; 85% to 95% are singletons and the top ten take around 1.7%. The sequenced sample was naive CD8+ T cells from PBMCs. Source of these receptors: a man aged 18-30 years in good health. Some clones in this sample may be carry-over from other donors' samples.

This clone appeared once. V usage is TRBV11-3 and J usage is TRBJ1-1, with D tentatively TRBD1 (5 bases). The CDR3 length is 13 residues. The V end was cut by 4 bases, the J end by 6 bases, with 12 bases between. CDR1 and CDR2 (germline): SGHNT, YENEEA. The DNA for the CDR3 is TGTGCCAGCAGCTCCCGGGACTCCCCTGAAGCTTTCTTT. Translation gives CASSSRDSPEAFF.

This clone was observed once. J is TRBJ1-5 and V is TRBV30; tentatively, D is TRBD1 (5 bases). The V end was cut by 2 bases, the J end by 13 bases, with 12 bases between. The CDR3 loop spans 11 amino acids. Per germline, CDR1 GTSNPN and CDR2 SVGIG (reference sequence). DNA for the CDR3: TGTGCCTGGAGTAGGGGCAGCTTGCAGCATTTT. Its translation is CAWSRGSLQHF. Full variable domain (outside the CDR3, taken from reference TRBV30 and TRBJ1-5): SQTIHQWPATLVQPVGSPLSLECTVEGTSNPNLYWYRQAAGRGLQLLFYSVGIGQISSEVPQNLSASRPQDRQFILSSKKLLLSDSGFYLCAWSRGSLQHFGDGTRLSIL.

The gene calls are TRBV6-5 and TRBJ2-1, with TRBD2 matching over 7 bases. Germline CDR1 reads MNHEY; CDR2 reads SVGAGI. The CDR3 has 14 residues. V lost 1 base, J lost 7 bases, and 4 bases stayed unmatched. The CDR3 DNA follows: TGTGCCAGCAGTTACTTCGCGGGAGTGAATGAGCAGTTCTTC. Translated: CASSYFAGVNEQFF.

V and J are TRBV7-6 and TRBJ1-1, with 11 bases lining up with TRBD1. The V gene end was trimmed by 1 base and the J gene end by 4 bases; junction bases not matched to a gene: 5. Per germline, CDR1 SGHVS and CDR2 FNYEAQ. The CDR3 sequence is 16 residues long. In nucleotides, the CDR3 is TGTGCCAGCAGCTTAGGAGGACAGGGGGCGGCCACTGAAGCTTTCTTT. It codes for CASSLGGQGAATEAFF.

The rearrangement joins TRBV10-3 to TRBJ1-2; D is unclear. This CDR3 region has 13 residues. CDR1 ENHRY and CDR2 SYGVKD come from the germline V gene. The germline V and J ends were trimmed by 3 bases and 4 bases, with 9 bases remaining between them. The CDR3 protein is CAISEADLYGYTF. Here the CDR3 DNA reads TGTGCCATCAGTGAAGCTGACCTCTATGGCTACACCTTC.

This chain connects TRBV27 to TRBJ2-7; tentatively, D is TRBD1 or TRBD2 (5 bases each). Germline assignment: CDR1 MNHEY and CDR2 SMNVEV (reference sequence). Trimming took off 5 bases at V and 7 bases at J, with 15 bases between the two ends. This CDR3 is 13 amino acids long. In DNA form, the CDR3 reads TGTGCCAGCAGTCCTCCGGGGCCGGGAGAGCAGTACTTC. It is translated as CASSPPGPGEQYF.

DNA of the CDR3: TGTGCCAGCAGCTTAGACTACGGATTTAACATTCAGTACTTC. Protein product: CASSLDYGFNIQYF. V gene TRBV7-9 combines with J gene TRBJ2-4; D call uncertain. The CDR3 is 14 amino acids. The V and J ends lost 1 base and 7 bases respectively, with 11 bases between them. Germline CDR1 reads SEHNR; CDR2 reads FQNEAQ (reference sequence).

This clone appeared once. The chain links TRBV27 to TRBJ2-7, with D unclear. From germline, CDR1 is MNHEY and CDR2 SMNVEV (reference sequence). V was pared by 5 bases and J by 1 base, with 15 bases between. The CDR3 has 15 amino acids. CDR3 sequence (DNA): TGTGCCAGCAGTCCCCCCCGCAGGAATTCCTACGAGCAGTACTTC. Its translation is CASSPPRRNSYEQYF.

In DNA, the CDR3 is TGTGCCAGCAGTCCCCCGGGGCGGATTACCTCTAATGAGCAGTTCTTC. It is translated as CASSPPGRITSNEQFF. The V and J genes are TRBV27 and TRBJ2-1; tentatively, D is TRBD1 or TRBD2 (5 bases each). Germline values: CDR1 MNHEY, CDR2 SMNVEV (reference sequence). This CDR3 spans 16 amino acids. V gave up 5 bases and J gave up 7 bases, with 21 bases separating them.

The gene calls are TRBV7-9 and TRBJ2-1; 11 bases match TRBD1. The V and J ends lost 6 bases and 5 bases, in that order; junction bases with no gene match: 3. Looked up from germline, CDR1 is SEHNR and CDR2 is FQNEAQ (reference sequence). The length of the CDR3 is 14 residues. CDR3 in DNA: TGTGCCAGCAGTGGGACAGGGGGTGACAATGAGCAGTTCTTC. Translation gives CASSGTGGDNEQFF. Based on the CDR3 plus reference TRBV7-9 and TRBJ2-1, the full variable domain is DTGVSQNPRHKITKRGQNVTFRCDPISEHNRLYWYRQTLGQGPEFLTYFQNEAQLEKSRLLSDRFSAERPKGSFSTLEIQRTEQGDSAMYLCASSGTGGDNEQFFGPGTRLTVL.

The chain uses TRBV7-9 and TRBJ2-1; D gene uncertain. The CDR3 totals 13 residues. Germline V CDR1 and CDR2: SEHNR, FQNEAQ (reference sequence). Trimming pared 7 bases from V and 1 base from J, leaving 8 bases between. The CDR3 coding sequence is TGTGCCAGCACAGAACTGTCCTACAATGAGCAGTTCTTC. Translating gives CASTELSYNEQFF. The variable domain in full, completed from reference TRBV7-9 and TRBJ2-1, reads DTGVSQNPRHKITKRGQNVTFRCDPISEHNRLYWYRQTLGQGPEFLTYFQNEAQLEKSRLLSDRFSAERPKGSFSTLEIQRTEQGDSAMYLCASTELSYNEQFFGPGTRLTVL.

This clone was observed once. The chain couples TRBV7-2 to TRBJ2-5; the D is unclear. The CDR3 extends over 14 amino acids. V lost 5 bases, J lost 2 bases, and 12 bases lay in between. Germline assignment: CDR1 SGHTA and CDR2 FQGNSA. The DNA of the CDR3 is TGTGCCAGCAGCCGATGGCGTGCACAAGAGACCCAGTACTTC. It encodes CASSRWRAQETQYF.

The rearrangement links TRBV15 to TRBJ2-4, with TRBD2 matching 7 bases. This CDR3 is 17 amino acids long. J gave up 0 bases and V 1 base, and 6 bases lay outside the gene matches. Per germline, CDR1 LNHNV and CDR2 YYDKDF (reference sequence). In DNA, the CDR3 is TGTGCCACCAGCAGAGTTCCCGGGAGGCTAGCCAAAAACATTCAGTACTTC. As protein: CATSRVPGRLAKNIQYF.

J is TRBJ1-1 and V is TRBV5-1; TRBD1 is a possible D gene (6 bases). CDR3 size: 17 residues. The V and J ends lost 2 bases and 4 bases respectively, with 21 bases between them. CDR1 SGHRS and CDR2 YFSETQ come from the germline V gene. CDR3 coding DNA: TGCGCCAGCAGCTTCCGCTACGAGGCAGGAGGGGGCACTGAAGCTTTCTTT. This sequence encodes CASSFRYEAGGGTEAFF.

In regard to this clone: Other DNA sequences from this sample encode an identical CDR3 as well. V is TRBV27 and J is TRBJ1-5; D is unclear. The V gene lost 9 bases and the J gene lost 0 bases, with 9 bases spanning the gap. The CDR3 contains 13 residues. Per germline, CDR1 MNHEY and CDR2 SMNVEV (reference sequence). The DNA for the CDR3 is TGTGCCAGTGGACCGTATAGCAATCAGCCCCAGCATTTT. Its translation: CASGPYSNQPQHF.